Listed below are T cell receptor beta chains from one sample, sequenced in a study of cytotoxic CD8 clonotypes in ibrutinib-treated CLL. Clones were sequenced by immunoSEQ multiplex PCR, and TCRdb holds only the in-frame ones, with some missing. The sample lists 100,000 to 150,000 clones, 80% to 90% seen once, with roughly 2% in the top ten. The specimen was PBMCs, collected after 24 months of ibrutinib treatment. These receptors were taken from a human donor with chronic lymphocytic leukemia. Each CDR3 is given with its conserved first and last residue. Fields, in order: clone size, V gene, D gene, J gene, CDR3 protein, CDR3 DNA. The D gene is left open where the match is weak. Only some rows state a clone size, as once, few, many or a class for expanded clones.

clone_size: once; v_call: TRBV9; d_call: TRBD1; j_call: TRBJ1-6; cdr3_aa: CASSVSTGQGNSPLHF; cdr3_nt: TGTGCCAGCAGCGTAAGTACTGGACAGGGGAATTCACCCCTCCACTTT
clone_size: once; v_call: TRBV7-2; d_call: -; j_call: TRBJ1-2; cdr3_aa: CASSLTVHADGYTF; cdr3_nt: TGTGCCAGCAGCTTAACGGTTCACGCTGATGGCTACACCTTC
clone_size: -; v_call: TRBV21-1; d_call: -; j_call: TRBJ2-5; cdr3_aa: CASSSTGTSKEETQYF; cdr3_nt: TGTGCCAGCAGCTCAACCGGGACTAGCAAGGAAGAGACCCAGTACTTC
clone_size: -; v_call: TRBV27; d_call: -; j_call: TRBJ1-1; cdr3_aa: CASSPWLPAEAFF; cdr3_nt: TGTGCCAGCAGCCCCTGGCTACCCGCTGAAGCTTTCTTT
clone_size: -; v_call: TRBV6-1; d_call: -; j_call: TRBJ1-2; cdr3_aa: CASSVRGETGYTF; cdr3_nt: TGTGCCAGCAGTGTACGTGGTGAAACTGGCTACACCTTC
clone_size: -; v_call: TRBV28; d_call: TRBD1; j_call: TRBJ2-4; cdr3_aa: CASSSGTGGNIQYF; cdr3_nt: TGTGCCAGCTCCTCCGGGACAGGGGGAAACATTCAGTACTTC
clone_size: -; v_call: TRBV6-5; d_call: -; j_call: TRBJ2-7; cdr3_aa: CASSYSSSATTYEQYF; cdr3_nt: TGTGCCAGCAGTTACTCGAGTAGCGCGACAACCTACGAGCAGTACTTC
clone_size: -; v_call: TRBV6-6; d_call: TRBD1; j_call: TRBJ1-2; cdr3_aa: CASSYSTGTYGYTF; cdr3_nt: TGTGCCAGCAGTTACTCGACAGGGACCTATGGCTACACCTTC
clone_size: -; v_call: TRBV27; d_call: TRBD2; j_call: TRBJ2-3; cdr3_aa: CASSSTSGRALKGTDTQYF; cdr3_nt: TGTGCCAGCAGTTCGACTAGCGGGAGGGCGTTAAAAGGCACAGATACGCAGTATTTT
clone_size: -; v_call: TRBV11-3; d_call: -; j_call: TRBJ2-1; cdr3_aa: CASSLNPTLTGPRGHNEQFF; cdr3_nt: TGTGCCAGCAGCTTAAACCCTACCCTCACAGGGCCTCGGGGCCACAATGAGCAGTTCTTC
clone_size: -; v_call: TRBV28; d_call: -; j_call: TRBJ2-2; cdr3_aa: CASTLFQGSGELFF; cdr3_nt: TGTGCCAGCACCCTCTTCCAGGGTTCCGGGGAGCTGTTTTTT
clone_size: few; v_call: TRBV19; d_call: TRBD1; j_call: TRBJ2-7; cdr3_aa: CASSLSLDRGPYEQYF; cdr3_nt: TGTGCCAGTAGTCTTTCCCTCGACAGGGGGCCGTACGAGCAGTACTTC
clone_size: -; v_call: TRBV7-9; d_call: TRBD2; j_call: TRBJ2-7; cdr3_aa: CASSPRTSGRISYEQYF; cdr3_nt: TGTGCCAGCAGCCCGCGGACTAGCGGTCGTATCTCCTACGAGCAGTACTTC
clone_size: once; v_call: TRBV12-2; d_call: -; j_call: TRBJ1-2; cdr3_aa: CASRLVGPDGYTF; cdr3_nt: TGTGCAAGTCGCTTAGTAGGTCCGGATGGCTACACCTTC
clone_size: -; v_call: TRBV19; d_call: -; j_call: TRBJ1-1; cdr3_aa: CASMSGLKFIF; cdr3_nt: TGTGCCAGTATGTCTGGGCTGAAGTTCATCTTT
clone_size: -; v_call: TRBV27; d_call: TRBD1; j_call: TRBJ2-1; cdr3_aa: CASIARGRNEQFF; cdr3_nt: TGTGCCAGCATCGCCAGGGGGCGCAATGAGCAGTTCTTC
clone_size: -; v_call: TRBV18; d_call: -; j_call: TRBJ2-2; cdr3_aa: CASSPAESSTGELFF; cdr3_nt: TGTGCCAGCTCACCAGCGGAGAGCTCGACCGGGGAGCTGTTTTTT
clone_size: -; v_call: TRBV5-6; d_call: TRBD1; j_call: TRBJ2-3; cdr3_aa: CASSRRGLGTDTQYF; cdr3_nt: TGTGCCAGCAGCCGCAGGGGGCTCGGCACAGATACGCAGTATTTT
clone_size: -; v_call: TRBV5-1; d_call: TRBD1; j_call: TRBJ2-3; cdr3_aa: CASSWDREIDTQYF; cdr3_nt: TGCGCCAGCAGCTGGGACAGGGAGATAGATACGCAGTATTTT
clone_size: once; v_call: TRBV7-9; d_call: -; j_call: TRBJ2-3; cdr3_aa: CASSLGYQTDTQYF; cdr3_nt: TGTGCCAGCAGCTTGGGCTACCAGACAGATACGCAGTATTTT
clone_size: -; v_call: TRBV7-2; d_call: TRBD1; j_call: TRBJ1-1; cdr3_aa: CASSLAGTGGYEAFF; cdr3_nt: TGTGCCAGCAGCTTAGCCGGGACAGGGGGTTATGAAGCTTTCTTT
clone_size: -; v_call: TRBV9; d_call: TRBD1; j_call: TRBJ1-2; cdr3_aa: CASSVEGRGQGARGYTF; cdr3_nt: TGTGCCAGCAGCGTAGAAGGTCGGGGACAGGGGGCGAGGGGCTACACCTTC
clone_size: once; v_call: TRBV7-2; d_call: -; j_call: TRBJ2-5; cdr3_aa: CASRRTRETQYF; cdr3_nt: TGTGCCAGCAGACGAACCCGCGAGACCCAGTACTTC
clone_size: -; v_call: TRBV6-1; d_call: -; j_call: TRBJ1-5; cdr3_aa: CASTERSAPSSNQPQHF; cdr3_nt: TGTGCCAGCACTGAACGTTCGGCTCCCTCGTCGAATCAGCCCCAGCATTTT
clone_size: few; v_call: TRBV7-3; d_call: -; j_call: TRBJ1-5; cdr3_aa: CASSLGYNQPQHF; cdr3_nt: TGTGCCAGCAGCTTGGGGTACAATCAGCCCCAGCATTTT
clone_size: -; v_call: TRBV7-6; d_call: -; j_call: TRBJ2-3; cdr3_aa: CASSRSVITDTQYF; cdr3_nt: TGTGCCAGCAGCCGTAGCGTGATCACAGATACGCAGTATTTT
clone_size: -; v_call: TRBV11-3; d_call: TRBD2; j_call: TRBJ2-1; cdr3_aa: CASSRHPSGVDNEQFF; cdr3_nt: TGTGCCAGCTCGAGACACCCAAGCGGGGTAGACAATGAGCAGTTCTTC